This T cell receptor beta chain emerged from a study of blood T cell repertoires in COVID-19. Study-level information: There were acute and convalescent COVID-19 samples, and they came from the United States, Italy and Spain. T cells, B-cell-depleted T cells, or PBMCs provided the cDNA or gDNA that served as material.

In the authors' methods: Counts of nucleated cells, estimated from reference gene primer amplification, were obtained. Some clones are missing from TCRdb's copy, which holds only in-frame ones; the method was immunoSEQ multiplex PCR. The DNA gave D and trimming, while V, J and clone size come from that table. The sample comprises tens of thousands of clones, around 88% of which are singletons, and approximately 6.8% rests with the top ten. The V gene's germline CDR1 is KGHDR and CDR2 SFDVKD. V was pared by 2 bases and J by 4 bases, with 5 bases between. The CDR3 loop spans 13 amino acids. Material for sequencing was peripheral blood. This chain connects TRBV24-1 to TRBJ2-1; D is possibly TRBD2 (5 bases). The origin of this receptor is a woman of 80 years or more with acute or convalescent COVID-19. CDR3 DNA: TGTGCCACCAGTGATTCGGGATACAATGAGCAGTTCTTC. It codes for CATSDSGYNEQFF.